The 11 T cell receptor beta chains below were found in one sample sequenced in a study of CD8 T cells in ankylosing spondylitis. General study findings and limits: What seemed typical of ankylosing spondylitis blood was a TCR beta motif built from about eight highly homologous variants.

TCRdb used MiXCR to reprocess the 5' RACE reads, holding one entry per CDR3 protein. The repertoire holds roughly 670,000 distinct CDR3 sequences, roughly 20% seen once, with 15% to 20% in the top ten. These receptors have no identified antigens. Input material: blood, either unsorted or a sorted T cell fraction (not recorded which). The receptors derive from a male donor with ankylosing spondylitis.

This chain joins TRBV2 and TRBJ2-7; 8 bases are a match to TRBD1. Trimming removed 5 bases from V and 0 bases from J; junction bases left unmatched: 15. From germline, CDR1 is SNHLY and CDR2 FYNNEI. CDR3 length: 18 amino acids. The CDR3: CASSLQGVNFFSSYEQYF. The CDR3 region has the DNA TGTGCCAGCAGTCTACAGGGGGTGAATTTCTTCAGCTCCTACGAGCAGTACTTC.

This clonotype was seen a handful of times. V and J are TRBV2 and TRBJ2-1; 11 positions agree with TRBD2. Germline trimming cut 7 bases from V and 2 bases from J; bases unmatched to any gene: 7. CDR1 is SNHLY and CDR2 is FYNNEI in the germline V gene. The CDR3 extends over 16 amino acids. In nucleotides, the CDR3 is TGTGCCAGCAAGGGTGGTAGCGGGGGGGCCTACAATGAGCAGTTCTTC. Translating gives CASKGGSGGAYNEQFF.

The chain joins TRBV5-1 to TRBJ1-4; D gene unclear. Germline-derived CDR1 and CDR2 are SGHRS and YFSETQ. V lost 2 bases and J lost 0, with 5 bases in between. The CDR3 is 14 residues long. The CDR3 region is CASSFQATNEKLFF. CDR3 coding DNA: TGCGCCAGCAGCTTCCAGGCAACTAATGAAAAACTGTTTTTT.

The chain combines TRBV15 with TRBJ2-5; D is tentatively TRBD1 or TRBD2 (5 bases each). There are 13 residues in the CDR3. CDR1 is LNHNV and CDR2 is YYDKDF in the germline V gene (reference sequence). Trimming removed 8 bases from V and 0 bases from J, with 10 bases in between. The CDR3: CATGTDNQETQYF. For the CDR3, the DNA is TGTGCCACCGGGACGGACAACCAAGAGACCCAGTACTTC.

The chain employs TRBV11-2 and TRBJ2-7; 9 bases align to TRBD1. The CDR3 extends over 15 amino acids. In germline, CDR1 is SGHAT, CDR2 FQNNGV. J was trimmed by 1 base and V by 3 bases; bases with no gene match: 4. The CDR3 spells CASSFGTGISYEQYF. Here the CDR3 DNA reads TGTGCCAGCAGCTTCGGGACAGGGATATCCTACGAGCAGTACTTC. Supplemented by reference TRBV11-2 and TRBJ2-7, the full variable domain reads EAGVAQSPRYKIIEKRQSVAFWCNPISGHATLYWYQQILGQGPKLLIQFQNNGVVDDSQLPKDRFSAERLKGVDSTLKIQPAKLEDSAVYLCASSFGTGISYEQYFGPGTRLTVT.

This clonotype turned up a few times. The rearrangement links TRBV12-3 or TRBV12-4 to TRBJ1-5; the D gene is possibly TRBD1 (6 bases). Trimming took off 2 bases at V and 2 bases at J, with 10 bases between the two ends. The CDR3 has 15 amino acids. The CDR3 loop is CASSLNRVGNQPQHF. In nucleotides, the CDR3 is TGTGCCAGCAGTTTAAACAGGGTGGGCAATCAGCCCCAGCATTTT.

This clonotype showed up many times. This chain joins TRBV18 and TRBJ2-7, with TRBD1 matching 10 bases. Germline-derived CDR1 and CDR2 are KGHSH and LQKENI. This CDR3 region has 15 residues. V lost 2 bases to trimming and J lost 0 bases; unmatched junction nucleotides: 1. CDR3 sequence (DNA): TGTGCCAGCTCACCAAGACAGGGGGCCTCCTACGAGCAGTACTTC. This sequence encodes CASSPRQGASYEQYF.

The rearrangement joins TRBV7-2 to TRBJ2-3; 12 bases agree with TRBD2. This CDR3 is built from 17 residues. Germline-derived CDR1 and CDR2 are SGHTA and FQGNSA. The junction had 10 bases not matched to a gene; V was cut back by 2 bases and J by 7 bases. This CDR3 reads CASSLPLTSGSGNTQYF. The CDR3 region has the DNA TGTGCCAGCAGCTTACCCCTGACTAGCGGGAGCGGAAATACGCAGTATTTT.

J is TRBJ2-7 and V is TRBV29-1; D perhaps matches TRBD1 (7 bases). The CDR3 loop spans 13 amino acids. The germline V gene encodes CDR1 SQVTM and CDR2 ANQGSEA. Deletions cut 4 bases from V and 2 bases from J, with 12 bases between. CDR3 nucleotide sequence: TGCAGCGTTGGCGGAGGGGGCCCCTACGAGCAGTACTTC. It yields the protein CSVGGGGPYEQYF.

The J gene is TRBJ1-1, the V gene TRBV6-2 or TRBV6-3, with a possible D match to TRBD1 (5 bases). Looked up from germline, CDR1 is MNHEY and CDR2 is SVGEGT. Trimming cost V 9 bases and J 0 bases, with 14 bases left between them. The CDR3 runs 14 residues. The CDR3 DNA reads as TGTGCCAGTATTCCGACAGCAATGAACACTGAAGCTTTCTTT. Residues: CASIPTAMNTEAFF.

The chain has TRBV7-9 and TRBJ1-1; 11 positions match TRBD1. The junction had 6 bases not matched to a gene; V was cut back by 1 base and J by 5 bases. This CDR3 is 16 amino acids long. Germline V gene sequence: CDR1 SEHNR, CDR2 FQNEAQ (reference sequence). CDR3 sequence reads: CASSLGTGGARTEAFF. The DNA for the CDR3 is TGTGCCAGCAGCTTAGGGACAGGGGGCGCGCGGACTGAAGCTTTCTTT.